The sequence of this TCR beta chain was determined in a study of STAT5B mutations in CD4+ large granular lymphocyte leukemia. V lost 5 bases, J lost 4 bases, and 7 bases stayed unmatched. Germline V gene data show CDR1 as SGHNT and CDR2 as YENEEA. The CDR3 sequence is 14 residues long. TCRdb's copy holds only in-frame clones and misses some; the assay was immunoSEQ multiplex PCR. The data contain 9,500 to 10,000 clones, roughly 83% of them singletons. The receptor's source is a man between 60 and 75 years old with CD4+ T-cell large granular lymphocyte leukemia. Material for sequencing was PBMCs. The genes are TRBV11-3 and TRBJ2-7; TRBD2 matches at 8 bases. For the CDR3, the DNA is TGTGCCAGCAGCCCGAGCGGGAGAACATACGAGCAGTACTTC. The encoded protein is CASSPSGRTYEQYF.